Listed below are T cell receptor beta chains from one sample, sequenced in a study of OX40 agonist ivuxolimab in advanced cancers. Produced via immunoSEQ multiplex PCR; TCRdb's table is partial and in-frame only. The sample holds more than 35,000 clones; more than 70% are singletons and the top ten take roughly 10%. The input for sequencing was CD4+ or CD8+ T cells sorted from blood, taken in a trial of the OX40 agonist ivuxolimab. Receptor source: an adult with an advanced solid tumor such as melanoma, head and neck, liver or kidney cancer. Both conserved end residues are part of each CDR3. A D gene is named only where the DNA matches it firmly. Size is omitted from some rows. Given values are once, few, many or a class for expanded clones.

size	V	J	D	CDR3	DNA
once	TRBV14	TRBJ2-3	NA	CASSQAGGRDTQYF	TGTGCCAGCAGCCAAGCCGGGGGCCGAGATACGCAGTATTTT
NA	TRBV7-3	TRBJ2-3	NA	CASRKGGGDTQYF	TGTGCCAGCAGAAAGGGGGGCGGAGATACGCAGTATTTT
NA	TRBV2	TRBJ2-3	TRBD1	CASKGDRAPPETQYF	TGTGCCAGCAAGGGAGACAGGGCCCCTCCAGAGACGCAGTATTTT
once	TRBV7-9	TRBJ2-1	NA	CAIRQNNEQFF	TGTGCCATCCGACAGAACAATGAGCAGTTCTTC
once	TRBV15	TRBJ1-5	NA	CATSRDLTVSNQPQHF	TGTGCCACCAGCAGAGATTTGACGGTATCCAATCAGCCCCAGCATTTT
NA	TRBV4-1	TRBJ1-1	NA	CASSHLHRNTEAFF	TGCGCCAGCAGCCACCTTCACAGGAACACTGAAGCTTTCTTT
NA	TRBV7-6	TRBJ2-3	NA	CASGGGRQGTDTQYF	TGTGCCAGCGGTGGGGGGAGACAGGGTACAGATACGCAGTATTTT
few	TRBV7-6	TRBJ1-5	NA	CASSSGRFGQPQHF	TGTGCCAGCAGCTCCGGACGGTTCGGGCAGCCCCAGCATTTT
NA	TRBV2	TRBJ2-7	TRBD1	CASSVGTGRSEQYF	TGTGCCAGCAGTGTTGGGACAGGGAGATCCGAGCAGTACTTC
NA	TRBV6-5	TRBJ1-4	NA	CASSYNSATNEKLFF	TGTGCCAGCAGTTATAACAGCGCAACTAATGAAAAACTGTTTTTT
NA	TRBV7-9	TRBJ2-1	NA	CASSLVGGDNEQFF	TGTGCCAGCAGCTTAGTGGGCGGAGACAATGAGCAGTTCTTC
NA	TRBV13	TRBJ2-1	NA	CASSPPSYNEQFF	TGTGCCAGCAGCCCCCCCTCCTACAATGAGCAGTTCTTC
NA	TRBV11-1	TRBJ2-7	NA	CASSLAGVQPYEQYF	TGTGCCAGCAGCTTAGCGGGAGTACAGCCCTACGAGCAGTACTTC
once	TRBV18	TRBJ2-3	NA	CASSPISGPYTDTQYF	TGTGCCAGCTCACCAATTTCCGGGCCGTACACAGATACGCAGTATTTT
NA	TRBV4-1	TRBJ2-5	TRBD1	CASSPPTGGPSTAQYF	TGCGCCAGCAGCCCACCTACAGGGGGCCCATCTACGGCCCAGTACTTC
NA	TRBV5-1	TRBJ2-2	NA	CASSFGGTGNTGELFF	TGCGCCAGCAGCTTCGGGGGGACAGGGAACACCGGGGAGCTGTTTTTT
few	TRBV2	TRBJ1-6	NA	CASSEKHLNSPLHF	TGTGCCAGCAGTGAAAAACACTTAAATTCACCCCTCCACTTT
NA	TRBV28	TRBJ2-7	TRBD2	CASSLSGTSLFNEQYF	TGTGCCAGCAGTTTATCTGGGACTAGCCTTTTCAACGAGCAGTACTTC
NA	TRBV6-1	TRBJ2-3	TRBD2	CASSEPGLGPTDTQYF	TGTGCCAGCAGTGAGCCGGGACTAGGGCCCACAGATACGCAGTATTTT
NA	TRBV27	TRBJ2-7	NA	CASRKGTYEQYF	TGTGCCAGCCGGAAGGGTACTTACGAGCAGTACTTC
NA	TRBV6-6	TRBJ2-1	NA	CASIKTRQGNEQFF	TGTGCCAGCATAAAAACACGCCAGGGAAATGAGCAGTTCTTC
NA	TRBV28	TRBJ2-7	TRBD1	CASSLPGTARNYEQYF	TGTGCCAGCAGTTTACCCGGGACAGCTCGCAATTACGAGCAGTACTTC
NA	TRBV6-6	TRBJ1-1	TRBD1	CASSGQGAGNTEAFF	TGTGCCAGCAGTGGGCAGGGGGCAGGGAACACTGAAGCTTTCTTT